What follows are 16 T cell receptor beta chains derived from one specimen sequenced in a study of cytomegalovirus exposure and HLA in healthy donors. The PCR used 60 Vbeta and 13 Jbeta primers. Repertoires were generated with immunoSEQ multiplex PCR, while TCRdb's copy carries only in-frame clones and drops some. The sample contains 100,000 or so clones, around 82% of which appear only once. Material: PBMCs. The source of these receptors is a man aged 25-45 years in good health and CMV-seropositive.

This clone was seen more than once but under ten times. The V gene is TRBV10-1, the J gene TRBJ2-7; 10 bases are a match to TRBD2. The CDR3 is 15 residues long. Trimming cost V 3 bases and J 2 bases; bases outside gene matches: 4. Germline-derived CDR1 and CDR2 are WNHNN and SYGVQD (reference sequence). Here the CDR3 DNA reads TGCGCCAGCAGTGATGGGACTAGCGCTGCCTACGAGCAGTACTTC. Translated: CASSDGTSAAYEQYF.

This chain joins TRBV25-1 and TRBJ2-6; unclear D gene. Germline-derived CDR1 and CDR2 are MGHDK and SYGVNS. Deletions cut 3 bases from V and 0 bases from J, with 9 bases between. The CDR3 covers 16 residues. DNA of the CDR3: TGTGCCAGCAGTGATTCGCGAGACTCTGGGGCCAACGTCCTGACTTTC. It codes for CASSDSRDSGANVLTF.

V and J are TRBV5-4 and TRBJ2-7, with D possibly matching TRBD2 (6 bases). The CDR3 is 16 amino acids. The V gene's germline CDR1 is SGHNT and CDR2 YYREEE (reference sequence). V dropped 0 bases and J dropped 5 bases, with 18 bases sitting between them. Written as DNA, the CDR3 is TGTGCCAGCAGCTTGGGGAGGGGCCTCGGGGCTAACGAGCAGTACTTC. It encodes CASSLGRGLGANEQYF.

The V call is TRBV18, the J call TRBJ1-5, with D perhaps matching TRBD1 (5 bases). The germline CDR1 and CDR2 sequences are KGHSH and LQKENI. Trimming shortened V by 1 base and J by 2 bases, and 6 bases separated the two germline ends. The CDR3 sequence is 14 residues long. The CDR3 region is CASSPQTGNQPQHF. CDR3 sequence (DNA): TGTGCCAGCTCACCACAGACAGGCAATCAGCCCCAGCATTTT.

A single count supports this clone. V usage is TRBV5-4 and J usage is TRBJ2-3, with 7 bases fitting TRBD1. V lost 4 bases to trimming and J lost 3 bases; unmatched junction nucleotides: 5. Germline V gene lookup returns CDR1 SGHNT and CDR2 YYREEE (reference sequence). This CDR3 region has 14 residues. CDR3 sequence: CASSDRAWTDTQYF. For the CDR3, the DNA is TGTGCCAGCAGCGACAGGGCTTGGACAGATACGCAGTATTTT.

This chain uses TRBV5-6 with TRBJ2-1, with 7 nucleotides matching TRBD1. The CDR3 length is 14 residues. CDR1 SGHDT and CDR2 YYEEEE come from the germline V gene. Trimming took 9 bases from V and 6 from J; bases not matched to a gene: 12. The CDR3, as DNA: TGTGCCACCCAGAGGGACAGAACAAGCAATGAGCAGTTCTTC. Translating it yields CATQRDRTSNEQFF.

The CDR3, as DNA: TGTGCCAGCAGCGCAGGGGGCGGGACGAGCACAGATACGCAGTATTTT. This encodes CASSAGGGTSTDTQYF. The genes are TRBV9 and TRBJ2-3, with 8 bases lining up with TRBD1. The V and J ends lost 3 bases and 0 bases, in that order; junction bases with no gene match: 6. There are 16 residues in the CDR3. Germline loops: CDR1 SGDLS, CDR2 YYNGEE.

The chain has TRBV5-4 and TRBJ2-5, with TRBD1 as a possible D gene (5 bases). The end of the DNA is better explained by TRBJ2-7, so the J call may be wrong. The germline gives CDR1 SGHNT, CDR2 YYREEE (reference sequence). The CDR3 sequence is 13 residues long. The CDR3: CASSLDSPYEQYF. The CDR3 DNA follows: TGTGCCAGCAGCTTAGACAGTCCCTACGAGCAGTACTTC.

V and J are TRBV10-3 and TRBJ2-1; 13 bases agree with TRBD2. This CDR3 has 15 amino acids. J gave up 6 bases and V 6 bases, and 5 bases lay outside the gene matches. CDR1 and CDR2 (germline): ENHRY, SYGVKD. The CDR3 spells CAISKLAGGSNEQFF. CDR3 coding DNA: TGTGCCATCAGCAAACTAGCGGGAGGGTCCAATGAGCAGTTCTTC.

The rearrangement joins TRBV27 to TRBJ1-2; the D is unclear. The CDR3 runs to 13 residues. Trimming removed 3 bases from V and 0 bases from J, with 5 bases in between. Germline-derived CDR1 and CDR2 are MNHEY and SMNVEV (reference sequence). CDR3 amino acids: CASSFAANYGYTF. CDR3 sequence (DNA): TGTGCCAGCAGTTTTGCGGCTAACTATGGCTACACCTTC.

Here the CDR3 DNA reads TGTGCCAGCAGTTCCGGGACTACAACCTACGAGCAGTACTTC. Translation gives CASSSGTTTYEQYF. The V and J genes are TRBV28 and TRBJ2-7; TRBD2 agrees at 7 bases. The V gene end was trimmed by 4 bases and the J gene end by 2 bases; junction bases not matched to a gene: 5. Germline V gives CDR1 MDHEN, CDR2 SYDVKM. The CDR3 totals 14 residues.

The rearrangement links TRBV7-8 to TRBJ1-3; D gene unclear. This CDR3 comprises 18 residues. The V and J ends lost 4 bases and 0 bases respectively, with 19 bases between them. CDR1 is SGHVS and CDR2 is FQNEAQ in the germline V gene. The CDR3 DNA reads TGTGCCAGCAGCTATAAACGGACTGTACTCAGCTCTGGAAACACCATATATTTT. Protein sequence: CASSYKRTVLSSGNTIYF.

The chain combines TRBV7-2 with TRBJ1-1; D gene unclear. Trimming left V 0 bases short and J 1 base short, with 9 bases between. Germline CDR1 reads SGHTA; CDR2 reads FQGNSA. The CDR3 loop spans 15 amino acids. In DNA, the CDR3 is TGTGCCAGCAGCTTAGCGGCAGGATGGAACACTGAAGCTTTCTTT. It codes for CASSLAAGWNTEAFF.

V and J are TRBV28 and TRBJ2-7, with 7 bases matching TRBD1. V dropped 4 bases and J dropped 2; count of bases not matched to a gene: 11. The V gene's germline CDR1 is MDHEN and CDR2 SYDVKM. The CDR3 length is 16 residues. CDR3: CASSSLQGNQPYEQYF. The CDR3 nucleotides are TGTGCCAGCAGTTCCCTACAGGGGAACCAACCCTACGAGCAGTACTTC.

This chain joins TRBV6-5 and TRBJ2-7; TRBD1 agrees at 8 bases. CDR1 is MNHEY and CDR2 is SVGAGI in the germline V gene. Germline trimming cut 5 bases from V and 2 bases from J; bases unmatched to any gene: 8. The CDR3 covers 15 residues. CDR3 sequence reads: CASSRHGQGAYEQYF. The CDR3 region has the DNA TGTGCCAGCAGTCGACACGGACAGGGTGCCTACGAGCAGTACTTC.

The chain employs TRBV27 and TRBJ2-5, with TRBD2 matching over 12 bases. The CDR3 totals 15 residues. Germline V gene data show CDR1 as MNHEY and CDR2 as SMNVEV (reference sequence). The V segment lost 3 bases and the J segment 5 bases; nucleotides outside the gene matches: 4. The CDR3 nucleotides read TGTGCCAGCAGTTTTCTAGCGGGAGGGAGGGAGACCCAGTACTTC. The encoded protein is CASSFLAGGRETQYF.